The sequence of this T cell receptor beta chain was determined in a study of blood T cell repertoires in COVID-19. Whole-study context: Some COVID-19 samples were acute and others convalescent; all came from the United States, Italy and Spain.

CDR3 length: 15 residues. Germline assignment: CDR1 KGHSH and CDR2 LQKENI. With V trimmed by 6 bases and J by 3 bases, 7 bases remained unmatched. In the source study's methods: Reference gene primer amplification in the assay estimated nucleated cell counts. Sequenced by immunoSEQ multiplex PCR; TCRdb stores in-frame clones only, minus some. V and J calls and clone size come straight from that table; D and trimming were deduced from the DNA. The table has 230,000 or so clones, roughly 79% seen once. One Seattle source followed patients from active infection through their disease course. Material for sequencing was peripheral blood. This sequence joins TRBV18 and TRBJ2-3; 9 nucleotides line up with TRBD1. The source is a woman at least 80 years old with COVID-19, enrolled during active disease. This chain's CDR3 is CASSPGTGSTDTQYF. CDR3 nucleotides: TGTGCCAGCTCCCCCGGGACAGGGAGTACAGATACGCAGTATTTT. The full variable domain, in which reference TRBV18 and TRBJ2-3 provide the parts outside the CDR3, is NAGVMQNPRHLVRRRGQEARLRCSPMKGHSHVYWYRQLPEEGLKFMVYLQKENIIDESGMPKERFSAEFPKEGPSILRIQQVVRGDSAAYFCASSPGTGSTDTQYFGPGTRLTVL.